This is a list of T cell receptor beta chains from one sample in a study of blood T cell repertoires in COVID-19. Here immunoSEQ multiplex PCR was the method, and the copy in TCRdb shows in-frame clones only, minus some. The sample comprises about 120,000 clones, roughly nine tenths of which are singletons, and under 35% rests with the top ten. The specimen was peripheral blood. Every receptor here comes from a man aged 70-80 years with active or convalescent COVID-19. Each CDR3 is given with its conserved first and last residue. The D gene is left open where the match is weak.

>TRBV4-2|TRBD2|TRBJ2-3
CASSQALQLAVGTDTQYF
TGTGCCAGCAGCCAAGCGCTCCAACTAGCGGTGGGCACAGATACGCAGTATTTT
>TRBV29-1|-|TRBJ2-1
CSAPAGRSYNEQFF
TGCAGCGCACCAGCGGGCCGCTCCTACAATGAGCAGTTCTTC
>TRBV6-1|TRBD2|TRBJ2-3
CASSAGLAGSPTDTQYF
TGTGCCAGCAGTGCAGGACTAGCGGGGTCTCCGACAGATACGCAGTATTTT
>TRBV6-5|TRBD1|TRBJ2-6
CASHLGTGGANVLTF
TGTGCCAGCCATCTCGGGACAGGTGGGGCCAACGTCCTGACTTTC
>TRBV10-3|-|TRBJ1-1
CAIIYGTEAFF
TGTGCCATCATTTACGGCACTGAAGCTTTCTTT
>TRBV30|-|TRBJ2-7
CAWTYYREGEQYF
TGTGCCTGGACGTACTACAGGGAGGGTGAGCAGTACTTC
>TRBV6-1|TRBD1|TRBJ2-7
CASSEQPGQGPYEQYF
TGTGCCAGCAGTGAACAACCCGGACAGGGGCCCTACGAGCAGTACTTC
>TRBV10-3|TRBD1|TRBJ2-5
CAISPTGGQETQYF
TGTGCCATCAGTCCCACAGGGGGCCAAGAGACCCAGTACTTC
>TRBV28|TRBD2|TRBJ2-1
CASEAGGRVYEQFF
TGTGCCAGCGAGGCGGGAGGGCGGGTCTATGAGCAGTTCTTC
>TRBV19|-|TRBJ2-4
CASSIDQGTKNIQYF
TGTGCCAGTAGTATAGATCAGGGAACCAAAAACATTCAGTACTTC